This TCR beta chain derives from a study of shared clonotypes between healthy human individuals. Study in general: Aged between 18 and 49, the donors were two women and three men.

All donors qualified as healthy HIV-negative adults and had experienced no recent acute infections or vaccinations. Everyone who donated was a Caucasian adult who lived in Nashville, Tennessee. Measured with immunoSEQ multiplex PCR; TCRdb has only the in-frame clones, and not every one. The sample contains 2,500,000 or so clones, more than 90% of which appear only once. The receptor was derived from a man between 18 and 35 years old in good health. The source material was naive CD4+ T cells sorted from blood. Subset reported: CD45RA+ positively selected.

The CDR3 here is CASSSRFASGNTIYF. Written as DNA, the CDR3 is TGTGCCAGCAGCTCCCGGTTCGCCTCTGGAAACACCATATATTTT. The gene calls are TRBV11-2 and TRBJ1-3; D gene uncertain. This CDR3 spans 15 amino acids. Trimming cost V 4 bases and J 0 bases, with 10 bases left between them. The germline CDR1 and CDR2 sequences are SGHAT and FQNNGV. The whole variable domain, filled in from reference TRBV11-2 and TRBJ1-3, reads EAGVAQSPRYKIIEKRQSVAFWCNPISGHATLYWYQQILGQGPKLLIQFQNNGVVDDSQLPKDRFSAERLKGVDSTLKIQPAKLEDSAVYLCASSSRFASGNTIYFGEGSWLTVV.